Sequencing of this TCR beta chain was carried out in a study of PD-L1 blockade in urothelial cancer. The time point denotes: peripheral blood 6 weeks after treatment start. Method: immunoSEQ multiplex PCR; TCRdb's copy keeps in-frame clones and lacks some. The sample has some 30,000 clones; around 80% are singletons. The receptor was derived from a man between 65 and 80 years old with urothelial cancer. The starting material was PBMCs, obtained around atezolizumab (anti-PD-L1) treatment.

For the CDR3, the DNA is TGTGCCAGCTCTCTCGGGGGGCCCTCCTCCTCTGGGGCCAACGTCCTGACTTTC. This translates into CASSLGGPSSSGANVLTF. The J gene is TRBJ2-6, the V gene TRBV18; perhaps TRBD2 as D (7 bases). Per germline, CDR1 KGHSH and CDR2 LQKENI. Trimming removed 6 bases at V and 0 bases at J, with 18 bases between. The CDR3 is 18 residues long.